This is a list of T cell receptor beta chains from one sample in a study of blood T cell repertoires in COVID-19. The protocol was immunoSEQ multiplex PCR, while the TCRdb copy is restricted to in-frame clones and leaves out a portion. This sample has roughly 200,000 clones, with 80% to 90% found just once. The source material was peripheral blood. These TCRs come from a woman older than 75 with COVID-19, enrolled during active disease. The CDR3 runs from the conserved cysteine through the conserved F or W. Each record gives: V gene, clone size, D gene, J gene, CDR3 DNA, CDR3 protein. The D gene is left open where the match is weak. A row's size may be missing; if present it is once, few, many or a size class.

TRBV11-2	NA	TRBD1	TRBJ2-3	TGTGCCAGCAGCTCGGGCCCCGGGACAGGGTCAGATACGCAGTATTTT	CASSSGPGTGSDTQYF
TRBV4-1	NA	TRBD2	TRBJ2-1	TGCGCCAGCAGCCAGCACGGGGCGGGAGGTGAGCAGTTCTTC	CASSQHGAGGEQFF
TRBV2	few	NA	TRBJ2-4	TGTGCCAGCAGCGACGAAGGGGTAGCCAAAAACATTCAGTACTTC	CASSDEGVAKNIQYF
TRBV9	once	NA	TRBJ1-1	TGTGCCAGCAGCGGACAGGTGAACACTGAAGCTTTCTTT	CASSGQVNTEAFF
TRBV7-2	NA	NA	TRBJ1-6	TGTGCCAGCAGCTTAGCTGGGGGCCTCGCACCCCTCCACTTT	CASSLAGGLAPLHF
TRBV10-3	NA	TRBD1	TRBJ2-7	TGTGCCATCAGTGAGTCGACAGGGGGCTGGGGGGAGCAGTACTTC	CAISESTGGWGEQYF
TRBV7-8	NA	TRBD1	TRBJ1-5	TGTGCCAGCAGCACCTGGACAGGGAAGACAATTCAGCCCCAGCATTTT	CASSTWTGKTIQPQHF
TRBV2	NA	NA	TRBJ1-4	TGTGCCAGCAGTCGAGGGCCTTCGCCGAATGAAAAACTGTTTTTT	CASSRGPSPNEKLFF
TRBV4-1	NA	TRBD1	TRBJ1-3	TGCGCCAGCAGCCGAACCGGGACAGGGGAACCTGGAAACACCATATATTTT	CASSRTGTGEPGNTIYF
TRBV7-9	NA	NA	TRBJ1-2	TGTGCCAGCAGCCTGGACGGACAGCTATATGGCTACACCTTC	CASSLDGQLYGYTF
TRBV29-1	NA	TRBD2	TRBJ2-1	TGCAGCGTTGGTACCGGGACTAGCGGGAGAAGTGAGCAGTTCTTC	CSVGTGTSGRSEQFF
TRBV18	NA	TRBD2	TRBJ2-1	TGTGCCAGCTCAGGTGGACTAGCGGGCGATGAGCAGTTCTTC	CASSGGLAGDEQFF
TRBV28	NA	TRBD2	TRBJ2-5	TGTGCCAGCAGTTCCCCTTGGGACTACCTAAACCAAGAGACCCAGTACTTC	CASSSPWDYLNQETQYF
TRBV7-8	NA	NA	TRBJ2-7	TGTGCCAGCAGCTTATACGGCTCCTACGAGCAGTACTTC	CASSLYGSYEQYF
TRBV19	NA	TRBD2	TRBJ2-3	TGTGCCAGTAGTGTGACTAGCGGCACAGATACGCAGTATTTT	CASSVTSGTDTQYF
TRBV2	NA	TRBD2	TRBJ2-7	TGTGCCAGCAGTCGGGACTACACCTACGAGCAGTACTTC	CASSRDYTYEQYF
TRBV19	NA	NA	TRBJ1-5	TGTGCCAGTAGTATATACAGGGAGAGCAATCAGCCCCAGCATTTT	CASSIYRESNQPQHF
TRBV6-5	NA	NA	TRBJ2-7	TGTGCCAGCACCCCGAGACAGGCTCGCATCTACGAGCAGTACTTC	CASTPRQARIYEQYF
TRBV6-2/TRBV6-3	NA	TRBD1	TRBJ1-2	TGTGCCAGCAGTTACGGCAGGGGGCGCGACTATGGCTACACCTTC	CASSYGRGRDYGYTF
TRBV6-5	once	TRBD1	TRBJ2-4	TGTGCCAGCAGAAGACAGGGTGGGGACATTCAGTACTTC	CASRRQGGDIQYF
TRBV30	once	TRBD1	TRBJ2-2	TGTGCCTGGAGTGTTGGACAGGACACCGGGGAGCTGTTTTTT	CAWSVGQDTGELFF
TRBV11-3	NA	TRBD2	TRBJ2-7	TGTGCCAGCAGCTTAGCCGGAGCGGGGGGGCCCCCCTACGAGCAGTACTTC	CASSLAGAGGPPYEQYF
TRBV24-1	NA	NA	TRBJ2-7	TGTGCCACTAGCAGGGACTTAGGAGGCGAGCAGTACTTC	CATSRDLGGEQYF
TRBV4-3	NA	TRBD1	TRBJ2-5	TGCGCCAGCAGCCCCACACAGGGGAATCAAGAGACCCAGTACTTC	CASSPTQGNQETQYF
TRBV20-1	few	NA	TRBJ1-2	TGCAGTGCTAGTAAGGAGCAGTTTGGCTACACCTTC	CSASKEQFGYTF
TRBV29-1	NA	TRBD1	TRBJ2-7	TGCAGCTTCCGGGACAGGGATTCCTACGAGCAGTACTTC	CSFRDRDSYEQYF
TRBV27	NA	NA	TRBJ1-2	TGTGCCAGCAGTTTATCCCCAGCGACTAACTATGGCTACACCTTC	CASSLSPATNYGYTF
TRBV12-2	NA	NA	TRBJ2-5	TGTGCAAGTCGCTTGGGGGACAGGGGCAGAGGAGAGACCCAGTACTTC	CASRLGDRGRGETQYF
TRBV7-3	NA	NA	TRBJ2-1	TGTGCCAGCAGCCCACAGGAGGGTGAGCAGTTCTTC	CASSPQEGEQFF
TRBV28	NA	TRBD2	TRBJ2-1	TGTGCCAGCAGTACTAGCGGAGGACCGGACAATGAGCAGTTCTTC	CASSTSGGPDNEQFF
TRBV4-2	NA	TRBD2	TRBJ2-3	TGTGCCAGCAGCCAAGGGGCCCCAGGACTAGCGGGAGCAGATACGCAGTATTTT	CASSQGAPGLAGADTQYF
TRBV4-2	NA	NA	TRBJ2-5	TGTGCCAGCAGCCAAGATTCGGGGGAGACCCAGTACTTC	CASSQDSGETQYF
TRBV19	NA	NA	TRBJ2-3	TGTGCCAGTAGTAGCCTAGCATCAGATACGCAGTATTTT	CASSSLASDTQYF
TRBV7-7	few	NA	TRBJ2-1	TGTGCTAGCAGTCTCTCTAGCGCGAATGAGCAGTTCTTC	CASSLSSANEQFF
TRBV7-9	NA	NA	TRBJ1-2	TGTGCCAGCAGCTTAGGACAGGGCTACACCTTC	CASSLGQGYTF
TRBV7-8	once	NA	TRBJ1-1	TGTGCCAGCAGCTTCCGGGACACCTACACTGAAGCTTTCTTT	CASSFRDTYTEAFF
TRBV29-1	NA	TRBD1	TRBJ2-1	TGCAGCGTTGATTCGACAGGGGAACAGCAGTTCTTC	CSVDSTGEQQFF
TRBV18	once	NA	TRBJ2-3	TGTGCCAGCTCACCACCGTCTAGGCCTGATACGCAGTATTTT	CASSPPSRPDTQYF
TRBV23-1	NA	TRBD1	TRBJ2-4	TGCGCCAGCAGTCAATCGAGAGGGACAGGGGGCGGAGAAAACATTCAGTACTTC	CASSQSRGTGGGENIQYF
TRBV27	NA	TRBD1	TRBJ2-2	TGTGCCAGCAGTGCGCGACAGGGGACGGGCACCGGGGAGCTGTTTTTT	CASSARQGTGTGELFF
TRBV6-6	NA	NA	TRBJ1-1	TGTGCCAGCAGACCCCCCTCGGGTCAGAAAGCTTTCTTT	CASRPPSGQKAFF
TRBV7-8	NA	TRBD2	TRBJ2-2	TGTGCCAGCAGCTTAGGAACAGCGGGGGGGCCAAGAAGCACCGGGGAGCTGTTTTTT	CASSLGTAGGPRSTGELFF
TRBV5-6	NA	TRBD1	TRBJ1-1	TGTGCCAGCAGCTTGGCCCTTCGGGGACAGGGGTCGAACACTGAAGCTTTCTTT	CASSLALRGQGSNTEAFF
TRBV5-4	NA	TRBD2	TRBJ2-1	TGTGCCAGCAGCTCTCCGGAGACTAGCGCATCCAATGAGCAGTTCTTC	CASSSPETSASNEQFF
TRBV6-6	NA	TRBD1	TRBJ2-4	TGTGCCAGCCGAGGGACAGGGGGCAAGACCAAAAACATTCAGTACTTC	CASRGTGGKTKNIQYF
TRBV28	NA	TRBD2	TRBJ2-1	TGTGCCAGCAAGACTAGCGGGGATCTTAATGAGCAGTTCTTC	CASKTSGDLNEQFF
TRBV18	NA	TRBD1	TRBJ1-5	TGTGCCAGCTCCCTGGGACAGGGAACCAATCAGCCCCAGCATTTT	CASSLGQGTNQPQHF
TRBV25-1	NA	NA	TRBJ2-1	TGTGCCAGCAGTGAAGGGTCCGGGACACTGCAGTTCTTC	CASSEGSGTLQFF
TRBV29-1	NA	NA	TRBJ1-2	TGCAGCGTTGGCGCGGAGCGAGGCTACACCTTC	CSVGAERGYTF
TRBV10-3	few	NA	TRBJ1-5	TGTGCCATCAGTAAGGAGGCGGGCCAGTATCAGCCCCAGCATTTT	CAISKEAGQYQPQHF
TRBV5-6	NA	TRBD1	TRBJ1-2	TGTGCCAGCAGCGCCGGACAGGCCCCCTATGGCTACACCTTC	CASSAGQAPYGYTF
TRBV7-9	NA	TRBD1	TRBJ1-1	TGTGCCAGCAGCTGGGACAGGGTTGAGGCTTTCTTT	CASSWDRVEAFF